This TCR beta chain emerged from a study of blood T cell repertoires in COVID-19. For the study at large: The cDNA or gDNA used as material had been derived from T cells, B-cell-depleted T cells, or PBMCs.

Authors' data handling: Estimated nucleated cell counts came from reference gene primer amplification. The protocol was immunoSEQ multiplex PCR, while the TCRdb copy is restricted to in-frame clones and leaves out a portion. V, J and clone size are taken as reported in that table, and D and trimming were inferred from the DNA itself. The sample contains about 270,000 clones, more than 70% of which appear only once. This CDR3 spans 12 amino acids. The junction had 6 bases not matched to a gene; V was cut back by 5 bases and J by 12 bases. Germline CDR1 is SGHAT and CDR2 is FQDESV (reference sequence).

The specimen sequenced was peripheral blood. The TCR originated in a young woman with acute or convalescent COVID-19. The chain recombines TRBV11-1 with TRBJ2-4; TRBD1 agrees at 8 bases. In DNA, the CDR3 is TGTGCCAGCAGCCCAAGGACAGGGCGTCAGTACTTC. Its protein is CASSPRTGRQYF.